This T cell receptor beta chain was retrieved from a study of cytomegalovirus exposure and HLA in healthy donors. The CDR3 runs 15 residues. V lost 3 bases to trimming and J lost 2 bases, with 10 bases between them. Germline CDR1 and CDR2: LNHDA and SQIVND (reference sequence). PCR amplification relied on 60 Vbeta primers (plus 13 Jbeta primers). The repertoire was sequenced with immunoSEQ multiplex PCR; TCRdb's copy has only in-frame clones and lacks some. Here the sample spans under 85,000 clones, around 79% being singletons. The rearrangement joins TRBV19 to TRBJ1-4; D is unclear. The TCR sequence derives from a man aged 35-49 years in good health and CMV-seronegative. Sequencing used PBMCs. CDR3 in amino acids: CASSIRRNTNEKLFF. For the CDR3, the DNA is TGTGCCAGTAGTATTCGGAGAAATACTAATGAAAAACTGTTTTTT.